What follows are 11 T cell receptor beta chains derived from one specimen sequenced in a study of monozygotic twins with inflammatory bowel disease. TCRdb reprocessed the 5' RACE reads and stores each CDR3 protein as one record, lacking DNA. The sample features about 210,000 distinct CDR3 sequences, with roughly 1.5% in its top ten. Input material: blood. Receptors were obtained from a human donor with ulcerative colitis or Crohn's disease, or a healthy co-twin of an affected twin (not recorded which).

This rearrangement joins TRBV11-3 to TRBJ2-2. The length of the CDR3 is 14 residues. Germline V gene lookup returns CDR1 SGHNT and CDR2 YENEEA. This CDR3 is CASSLGQVTGELFF.

The rearrangement joins TRBV12-3 or TRBV12-4 to TRBJ1-5; absent DNA, TCRdb's TRBD1 call cannot be checked. The CDR3 runs to 13 residues. Here the CDR3 reads CASRGQGNQPQHF.

The chain couples TRBV5-1 to TRBJ2-7. This CDR3 comprises 14 residues. CDR1 is SGHRS, CDR2 YFSETQ, per germline. Here the CDR3 reads CASSLGANTYEQYF.

V gene TRBV5-1 combines with J gene TRBJ1-2; the D gene TCRdb calls, TRBD1, cannot be checked with no DNA. Germline CDR1 is SGHRS and CDR2 is YFSETQ. The CDR3 covers 16 residues. CDR3 protein: CASSPDGANSNYGYTF.

CDR3 amino acids: CASSLRFEQFF. The chain combines TRBV5-4 with TRBJ2-1. The germline V gene encodes CDR1 SGHNT and CDR2 YYREEE (reference sequence). The CDR3 sequence is 11 residues long.

The genes are TRBV14 and TRBJ2-7; checking the TCRdb D call of TRBD2 is not possible without DNA. This CDR3 comprises 13 residues. Germline values: CDR1 SGHDN, CDR2 FVKESK. CDR3 region: CASSLGLAGEQYF.

This sequence joins TRBV20-1 and TRBJ2-7; TCRdb calls TRBD2, which cannot be checked without DNA. CDR1 DFQATT and CDR2 SNEGSKA come from the germline V gene (reference sequence). CDR3 length equals 12 residues. CDR3 amino acids: CSGGLARNEQYF.

This rearrangement joins TRBV12-3 or TRBV12-4 to TRBJ2-7; TCRdb designates TRBD1, a call that cannot be tested without DNA. The CDR3 runs 14 residues. CDR3: CASRPRTGTYEQYF.

The V and J genes are TRBV5-1 and TRBJ2-7; absent DNA, TCRdb's TRBD1 call cannot be checked. CDR3 length: 17 amino acids. Germline CDR1 is SGHRS and CDR2 is YFSETQ. The CDR3 sequence is CASSLPREWQGSYEQYF.

The chain couples TRBV20-1 to TRBJ1-5; TCRdb designates TRBD1, a call that cannot be tested without DNA. The CDR3 extends over 15 amino acids. Per germline, CDR1 DFQATT and CDR2 SNEGSKA (reference sequence). The CDR3 loop is CSARGGAGIAQPQHF.

CDR3: CASSSRGAGTDTQYF. The chain uses TRBV18 and TRBJ2-3; the D gene TCRdb calls, TRBD1, cannot be checked with no DNA. The CDR3 runs to 15 residues. Germline V gene lookup returns CDR1 KGHSH and CDR2 LQKENI.